Only one count was recorded for the clone carrying this T cell receptor beta chain. The data were obtained in a study of blood T cell repertoires in COVID-19. Study-wide background: In each case, the material was cDNA or gDNA derived from T cells, B-cell-depleted T cells, or PBMCs.

Germline lookup yields CDR1 KGHDR and CDR2 SFDVKD. V shed 0 bases and J shed 11 bases, with 10 bases lying between them. The CDR3 consists of 13 residues. Generated by immunoSEQ multiplex PCR, the TCRdb table keeps only in-frame clones and is missing some. This table has hundreds of thousands of clones, about nine tenths appearing once. This sequence joins TRBV24-1 and TRBJ2-1; no reliable D call. The source of this sequence is a man between 18 and 35 years old with active or convalescent COVID-19. Source material: peripheral blood. The DNA of the CDR3 is TGTGCCACCAGTGATTTGCAAGCGTCTAAGCAGTTCTTC. This encodes CATSDLQASKQFF.